This passage covers 16 T cell receptor beta chains from one sample sequenced in a study of control samples from healthy donors and cancer patients. Measured with immunoSEQ multiplex PCR; TCRdb has only the in-frame clones, and not every one. This table holds approximately 130,000 clones, 70% to 90% found once. Specimen: blood. These receptors all stem from a man aged 60 to 75 in good health.

V usage is TRBV18 and J usage is TRBJ2-7; D is perhaps TRBD1 (6 bases). V dropped 2 bases and J dropped 1 base, with 9 bases sitting between them. The V gene's germline CDR1 is KGHSH and CDR2 LQKENI. The CDR3 length is 14 residues. The CDR3 here is CASSPARGSYEQYF. The CDR3 region has the DNA TGTGCCAGCTCACCAGCCAGGGGTTCCTACGAGCAGTACTTC.

CDR3 bases: TGTGCCAGCAGGACAGAGACTAAGGAGCAGTACTTC. This codes for CASRTETKEQYF. The chain employs TRBV2 and TRBJ2-7; D could derive from TRBD1 or TRBD2 (5 bases each). In germline, CDR1 is SNHLY, CDR2 FYNNEI. The CDR3 runs to 12 residues. The V and J ends lost 6 bases and 7 bases respectively, with 13 bases between them.

The chain links TRBV5-1 to TRBJ2-3, with 9 bases fitting TRBD2. The CDR3 has 15 residues. Germline CDR1 reads SGHRS; CDR2 reads YFSETQ. Germline trimming cut 0 bases from V and 6 bases from J; bases unmatched to any gene: 5. The CDR3 loop is CASSLVGLATDTQYF. For the CDR3, the DNA is TGCGCCAGCAGCTTGGTGGGACTAGCTACGGATACGCAGTATTTT.

The gene calls are TRBV10-3 and TRBJ2-3; 7 nucleotides align to TRBD1. V shed 6 bases, J shed 3 bases, and the junction held 12 bases outside the gene matches. Germline V gene lookup returns CDR1 ENHRY and CDR2 SYGVKD. The CDR3 spans 16 residues. Written as DNA, the CDR3 is TGTGCCATCAGCGAAAAGACAGGGATAACGACAGATACGCAGTATTTT. Translation: CAISEKTGITTDTQYF.

The rearrangement joins TRBV7-3 to TRBJ2-7; TRBD2 matches at 11 bases. The CDR3 consists of 14 residues. After removal of 5 bases from V and 2 bases from J, the junction contained 2 bases not matched to a gene. The germline V gene encodes CDR1 SGHTA and CDR2 FQGTGA. CDR3 sequence reads: CASSPSGGTYEQYF. CDR3 bases: TGTGCCAGCAGCCCTAGCGGGGGGACCTACGAGCAGTACTTC.

This chain connects TRBV5-5 to TRBJ2-5; D is perhaps TRBD1 (5 bases). This CDR3 contains 16 residues. Looked up from germline, CDR1 is SGHKS and CDR2 is YYEKEE (reference sequence). V gave up 2 bases and J gave up 5 bases, with 19 bases separating them. The CDR3 nucleotides read TGTGCCAGCAGCTTAGGGGTGGGCGTAGTTCGGGAGACCCAGTACTTC. Translated: CASSLGVGVVRETQYF.

The chain recombines TRBV9 with TRBJ1-1, with D possibly matching TRBD1 (6 bases). Per germline, CDR1 SGDLS and CDR2 YYNGEE. V lost 3 bases and J lost 0, with 15 bases in between. This CDR3 is built from 16 residues. The CDR3 sequence is CASSASPGQMNTEAFF. The CDR3 nucleotides read TGTGCCAGCAGCGCTTCACCGGGACAAATGAACACTGAAGCTTTCTTT. The whole variable domain, remainder taken from reference TRBV9 and TRBJ1-1, is DSGVTQTPKHLITATGQRVTLRCSPRSGDLSVYWYQQSLDQGLQFLIQYYNGEERAKGNILERFSAQQFPDLHSELNLSSLELGDSALYFCASSASPGQMNTEAFFGQGTRLTVV.

The chain joins TRBV7-8 to TRBJ2-3; 13 nucleotides line up with TRBD2. J lost 5 bases, V lost 5 bases, and 13 bases had no gene match. The CDR3 length is 18 residues. CDR1 is SGHVS and CDR2 is FQNEAQ in the germline V gene. Here the CDR3 reads CASSIHSWTSGGVDTQYF. In DNA, the CDR3 is TGTGCCAGCAGCATCCATAGCTGGACTAGCGGGGGTGTAGATACGCAGTATTTT.

This chain connects TRBV19 to TRBJ1-6; D uncertain. CDR3 length: 14 amino acids. Trimming cost V 6 bases and J 5 bases, with 11 bases left between them. Germline CDR1 and CDR2: LNHDA and SQIVND (reference sequence). This chain's CDR3 is CASSSRGDNSPLHF. For the CDR3, the DNA is TGTGCCAGTAGCTCGCGGGGAGATAATTCACCCCTCCACTTT.

The chain has TRBV19 and TRBJ2-1; 12 bases map to TRBD1. Trimming at V came to 7 bases and at J to 4 bases, leaving 8 bases not matched to a gene. The CDR3 loop spans 16 amino acids. The germline CDR1 and CDR2 sequences are LNHDA and SQIVND (reference sequence). The CDR3 region is CASNIQGQGAYNEQFF. The CDR3 coding sequence is TGTGCCAGTAACATACAGGGACAGGGGGCGTACAATGAGCAGTTCTTC.

The chain is built from TRBV19 and TRBJ1-1, with no clear D. The CDR3 sequence is 14 residues long. Trimming shortened V by 3 bases and J by 7 bases, and 15 bases separated the two germline ends. Germline V lookup: CDR1 LNHDA, CDR2 SQIVND (reference sequence). The CDR3 here is CASSIGDLSGEAFF. The CDR3 DNA follows: TGTGCCAGTAGTATCGGTGACCTCTCAGGTGAAGCTTTCTTT.

The chain couples TRBV3-1 (or the pseudogene TRBV3-2) to TRBJ1-2, with D hard to call. This CDR3 comprises 14 residues. CDR1 is LGHDT and CDR2 is YNNKEL in the germline V gene (reference sequence). The V and J ends lost 1 base and 7 bases respectively, with 13 bases between them. The DNA of the CDR3 is TGTGCCAGCAGCCAAGTGGAGCGGTTAAGTGGCTACACCTTC. Encoded protein: CASSQVERLSGYTF.

The chain joins TRBV18 to TRBJ2-7; 7 bases fit TRBD1. From germline, CDR1 is KGHSH and CDR2 LQKENI. The trim removed 2 bases at V and 4 bases at J, leaving 11 bases unmatched. The CDR3 runs 16 residues. This CDR3 reads CASSPSVGTVPYEQYF. The DNA of the CDR3 is TGTGCCAGCTCACCATCAGTGGGGACAGTACCTTACGAGCAGTACTTC.

The rearrangement joins TRBV7-2 to TRBJ2-7; 8 nucleotides align to TRBD1. The CDR3 totals 18 residues. V lost 1 base, J lost 2 bases, and 13 bases stayed unmatched. Germline values: CDR1 SGHTA, CDR2 FQGNSA. CDR3 amino acids: CASSLVTPGQGRAYEQYF. DNA for the CDR3: TGTGCCAGCAGCTTAGTTACCCCTGGACAGGGTCGCGCCTACGAGCAGTACTTC.

The V and J genes are TRBV2 and TRBJ1-2; tentatively, D is TRBD1 (6 bases). Germline CDR1 and CDR2: SNHLY and FYNNEI. This CDR3 is built from 15 residues. Trimming pared 3 bases from V and 0 bases from J, leaving 11 bases between. CDR3 loop: CASSEYRDTNYGYTF. The CDR3 DNA reads TGTGCCAGCAGTGAGTACAGGGATACTAACTATGGCTACACCTTC.

The CDR3 sequence: CASSSPLWAGDSYNEQFF. CDR3 nucleotides: TGCGCCAGCAGCTCCCCTTTATGGGCAGGCGACTCCTACAATGAGCAGTTCTTC. The chain carries TRBV5-1 and TRBJ2-1; D gene unclear. V was cut by 3 bases and J by 0 bases, with 19 bases left in between. CDR1 is SGHRS and CDR2 is YFSETQ in the germline V gene. The CDR3 has 18 residues.